The 20 T cell receptor beta chains below were found in one sample sequenced in a study of blood T cell repertoires in COVID-19 (dated by TCRdb to the early 2020s). Receptors were amplified or captured by the immunoSEQ multiplex PCR assay. Not all clones reach the TCRdb copy of this immuneACCESS table, which keeps in-frame sequences only. Checked studies attribute under half of the gap to unresolved V genes and leave the rest unexplained. In this sample the table shows fewer than 75,000 clones, over 70% of which occur a single time. Roughly 8% of the sample belongs to the ten largest clones. Sequenced input: peripheral blood. The receptors stem from a man aged 50-59 years with active COVID-19.

The chain has TRBV27 and TRBJ2-6, with a tentative D call TRBD2 (5 bases). Deletions cut 2 bases from V and 2 bases from J, with 16 bases between. In germline, CDR1 is MNHEY, CDR2 SMNVEV (reference sequence). CDR3 length: 18 amino acids. This CDR3 is CASSLLGLRAAGANVLTF. The CDR3 nucleotides read TGTGCCAGCAGTTTACTTGGTCTTAGAGCGGCTGGGGCCAACGTCCTGACTTTC.

This chain connects TRBV6-5 to TRBJ1-2; D remains ambiguous. CDR3 length: 13 residues. In germline, CDR1 is MNHEY, CDR2 SVGAGI. Trimming pared 6 bases from V and 3 bases from J, leaving 11 bases between. In nucleotides, the CDR3 is TGTGCCAGCAGCTTCAGGAGGGACTATGGCTACACCTTC. Translating gives CASSFRRDYGYTF.

This clone was detected only once. The V gene is TRBV3-1 (or the pseudogene TRBV3-2), the J gene TRBJ2-3, with TRBD2 matching 8 bases. Germline lookup yields CDR1 LGHDT and CDR2 YNNKEL (reference sequence). J was trimmed by 6 bases and V by 1 base; bases with no gene match: 9. The CDR3 is 16 amino acids. Here the CDR3 DNA reads TGTGCCAGCAGCCAAGGTCCGGGGGGGGCCGGGGATACGCAGTATTTT. Amino acid sequence: CASSQGPGGAGDTQYF.

The chain is built from TRBV5-5 and TRBJ2-7; 8 bases line up with TRBD1. Germline lookup yields CDR1 SGHKS and CDR2 YYEKEE (reference sequence). The ends lost 1 base at V and 2 bases at J; junction bases unmatched: 5. This CDR3 is built from 15 residues. The CDR3 nucleotides are TGTGCCAGCAGCTTGAAGACAGGGGAAACCTACGAGCAGTACTTC. Translation gives CASSLKTGETYEQYF.

The chain is built from TRBV4-2 and TRBJ2-2; 11 positions match TRBD1. The CDR3 runs 18 residues. CDR1 is LGHNA and CDR2 is YNFKEQ in the germline V gene. J gave up 0 bases and V 1 base, and 4 bases lay outside the gene matches. The CDR3 DNA follows: TGTGCCAGCAGCCAAGCCGGGACAGGGGGTCCGAACACCGGGGAGCTGTTTTTT. This codes for CASSQAGTGGPNTGELFF.

About this clone itself: Other DNA sequences in this sample translate to the same CDR3. J is TRBJ2-1 and V is TRBV7-3; TRBD1 aligns across 11 bases. Germline V lookup: CDR1 SGHTA, CDR2 FQGTGA. This CDR3 is 15 amino acids long. V dropped 2 bases and J dropped 7; count of bases not matched to a gene: 4. The CDR3 region has the DNA TGTGCCAGCAGCTTAGGGACAGGGGGGTTGAATGAGCAGTTCTTC. Amino acid sequence: CASSLGTGGLNEQFF.

This clone has a single count. The chain links TRBV5-1 to TRBJ1-2; D might be TRBD1 (5 bases). CDR1 is SGHRS and CDR2 is YFSETQ in the germline V gene. V lost 0 bases and J 6 bases, leaving 15 bases between the germline ends. This CDR3 region has 15 residues. The CDR3 reads CASSLEGQGGHGYTF. As DNA, the CDR3 is TGCGCCAGCAGCTTGGAGGGGCAGGGTGGTCATGGCTACACCTTC.

The chain combines TRBV28 with TRBJ1-1; D is possibly TRBD1 (5 bases). Per the germline V gene, CDR1 is MDHEN and CDR2 is SYDVKM. The CDR3 covers 12 residues. With 5 bases removed from V and 11 bases from J, the gap between germline ends came to 15 bases. CDR3 amino acids: CASSPRGGVAFF. In nucleotides, the CDR3 is TGTGCCAGCAGTCCCCGAGGAGGGGTCGCTTTCTTT.

This chain joins TRBV9 and TRBJ2-1; D remains unclear. In germline, CDR1 is SGDLS, CDR2 YYNGEE. V lost 0 bases and J 9 bases, leaving 10 bases between the germline ends. The CDR3 has 13 amino acids. This CDR3 is CASSVGSFSEQFF. CDR3 sequence (DNA): TGTGCCAGCAGCGTAGGAAGTTTCAGTGAGCAGTTCTTC.

The chain uses TRBV27 and TRBJ1-4; 9 bases line up with TRBD1. The germline gives CDR1 MNHEY, CDR2 SMNVEV (reference sequence). Trimming removed 5 bases from V and 8 bases from J; junction bases left unmatched: 9. The CDR3 covers 15 residues. The CDR3 region is CASSPAGTGFEKLFF. DNA for the CDR3: TGTGCCAGCAGTCCCGCCGGGACAGGGTTCGAAAAACTGTTTTTT.

The rearrangement uses TRBV6-2 or TRBV6-3 and TRBJ1-2; D is perhaps TRBD1 (6 bases). Trimming took off 5 bases at V and 4 bases at J, with 17 bases between the two ends. This CDR3 is 15 amino acids long. Germline loops: CDR1 MNHEY, CDR2 SVGEGT. CDR3 sequence reads: CASSTRTAVPYGYTF. In nucleotides, the CDR3 is TGTGCCAGCAGTACCAGGACAGCAGTGCCCTATGGCTACACCTTC.

This sequence joins TRBV25-1 and TRBJ2-1; possibly TRBD2 for D (5 bases). Germline V gives CDR1 MGHDK, CDR2 SYGVNS. The V end was cut by 3 bases, the J end by 9 bases, with 9 bases between. This CDR3 is 12 amino acids long. CDR3 sequence: CASSEYGGEQFF. CDR3 bases: TGTGCCAGCAGTGAGTATGGAGGTGAGCAGTTCTTC.

This clone appeared many times. The rearrangement links TRBV3-1 (or the pseudogene TRBV3-2) to TRBJ2-6, with D possibly TRBD2 on 5 matching bases. This CDR3 has 18 residues. Per germline, CDR1 LGHDT and CDR2 YNNKEL (reference sequence). V dropped 1 base and J dropped 0 bases, with 13 bases sitting between them. This CDR3 reads CASSQAPGTSSGANVLTF. In DNA form, the CDR3 reads TGTGCCAGCAGCCAAGCCCCAGGTACTAGCTCTGGGGCCAACGTCCTGACTTTC.

This chain uses TRBV5-1 with TRBJ2-2; TRBD2 agrees at 7 bases. This CDR3 contains 16 residues. CDR1 is SGHRS, CDR2 YFSETQ, per germline. V lost 2 bases, J lost 0 bases, and 4 bases stayed unmatched. Here the CDR3 reads CASSFWGGANTGELFF. The CDR3 DNA reads as TGCGCCAGCAGCTTTTGGGGAGGGGCGAACACCGGGGAGCTGTTTTTT.

This clone was recorded a few times. The rearrangement uses TRBV19 and TRBJ1-5; D may be TRBD1 (6 bases). Between the trimmed V and J ends, which lost 4 bases and 0 bases, there was a span of 10 bases. This CDR3 is 15 amino acids long. CDR1 is LNHDA, CDR2 SQIVND, per germline (reference sequence). The CDR3: CASSTGAYSNQPQHF. CDR3 sequence (DNA): TGTGCCAGTAGTACAGGGGCTTATAGCAATCAGCCCCAGCATTTT.

Only one count was recorded for this clone. V usage is TRBV7-2 and J usage is TRBJ2-3; D unresolved. V gave up 7 bases and J gave up 6 bases, with 14 bases separating them. Germline CDR1 is SGHTA and CDR2 is FQGNSA. The CDR3 is 13 amino acids. CDR3 in amino acids: CASTRLSADTQYF. In DNA, the CDR3 is TGTGCCAGCACCCGACTGTCGGCCGATACGCAGTATTTT.

The chain joins TRBV12-5 to TRBJ2-7; TRBD1 agrees at 8 bases. This CDR3 spans 15 amino acids. Germline V gene sequence: CDR1 LGHNT, CDR2 FRNRAP. V gave up 7 bases and J gave up 0 bases; unmatched junction bases: 8. DNA for the CDR3: TGTGCTAGTGTGGGCCGACAGGGGTTCTCCTACGAGCAGTACTTC. Amino acids: CASVGRQGFSYEQYF. The whole variable domain, filled in from reference TRBV12-5 and TRBJ2-7, reads DARVTQTPRHKVTEMGQEVTMRCQPILGHNTVFWYRQTMMQGLELLAYFRNRAPLDDSGMPKDRFSAEMPDATLATLKIQPSEPRDSAVYFCASVGRQGFSYEQYFGPGTRLTVT.

The V call is TRBV5-1, the J call TRBJ2-1; the D is unclear. CDR3 length equals 15 residues. Looked up from germline, CDR1 is SGHRS and CDR2 is YFSETQ. Trimming took 0 bases from V and 1 from J, leaving 8 bases between them. CDR3: CASSLGQISYNEQFF. CDR3 bases: TGCGCCAGCAGCTTGGGGCAGATTTCCTACAATGAGCAGTTCTTC.

The chain joins TRBV4-2 to TRBJ2-1; possible D gene TRBD1, 7 bases. The V end lost 0 bases, the J end lost 10 bases, and 13 bases lay between the germline ends. The V gene's germline CDR1 is LGHNA and CDR2 YNFKEQ. This CDR3 is built from 14 residues. The CDR3 DNA follows: TGTGCCAGCAGCCAAGAAATTGGAGGGGGCGAGCAGTTCTTC. Encoded protein: CASSQEIGGGEQFF.

The V call is TRBV7-3, the J call TRBJ2-2; TRBD1 might be the D (5 bases). This CDR3 comprises 16 residues. In germline, CDR1 is SGHTA, CDR2 FQGTGA. V lost 1 base and J 2 bases, leaving 11 bases between the germline ends. The CDR3 loop is CASSLKGRLNTGELFF. CDR3 DNA: TGTGCCAGCAGCTTAAAGGGGCGGCTTAACACCGGGGAGCTGTTTTTT.